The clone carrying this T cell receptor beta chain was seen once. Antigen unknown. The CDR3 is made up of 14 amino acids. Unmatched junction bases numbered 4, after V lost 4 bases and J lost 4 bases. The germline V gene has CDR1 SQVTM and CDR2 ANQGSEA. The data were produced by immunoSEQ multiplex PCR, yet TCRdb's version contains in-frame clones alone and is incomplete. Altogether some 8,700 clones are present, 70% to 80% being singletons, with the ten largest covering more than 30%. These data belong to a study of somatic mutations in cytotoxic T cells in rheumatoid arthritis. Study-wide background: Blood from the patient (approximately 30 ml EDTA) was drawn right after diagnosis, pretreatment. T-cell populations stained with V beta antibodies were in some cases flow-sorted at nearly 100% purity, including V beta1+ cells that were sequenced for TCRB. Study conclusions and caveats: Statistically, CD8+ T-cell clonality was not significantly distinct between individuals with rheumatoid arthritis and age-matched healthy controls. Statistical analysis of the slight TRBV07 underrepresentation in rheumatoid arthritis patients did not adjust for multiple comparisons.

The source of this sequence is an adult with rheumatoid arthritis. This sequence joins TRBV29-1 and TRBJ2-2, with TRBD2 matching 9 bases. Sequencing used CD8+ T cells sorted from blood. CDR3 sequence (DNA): TGCAGCGTTGGGGCTAGCGGGGTCACCGGGGAGCTGTTTTTT. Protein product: CSVGASGVTGELFF.